The rows below give T cell receptor beta chains drawn from one sample of a study of blood T cells in healthy people across ages. TCRdb re-derived calls from the 5' RACE reads in MiXCR, one entry per CDR3 protein. The data contain approximately 730,000 distinct CDR3 sequences, about 53% of them singletons. The sequenced sample consisted of blood. Every receptor here comes from a man of 80 years or more in good health. Both conserved end residues are part of each CDR3. A D gene is named only where the DNA matches it firmly. The listing skips clone size in some rows; elsewhere it reads once, few, many or a size class.

J gene,CDR3 length,V gene,D gene,clone size,CDR3 protein,CDR3 DNA
TRBJ2-7,16,TRBV5-1,NA,NA,CASSFPRDASSYEQYF,TGCGCCAGCAGCTTCCCCCGGGACGCCAGCTCCTACGAGCAGTACTTC
TRBJ1-2,14,TRBV7-6,NA,NA,CASSPYELGYGYTF,TGTGCCAGCAGCCCCTACGAATTAGGCTATGGCTACACCTTC
TRBJ1-2,12,TRBV20-1,NA,NA,CSARPREFGYTF,TGCAGTGCTAGACCCAGGGAATTTGGCTACACCTTC
TRBJ2-3,18,TRBV12-3/TRBV12-4,TRBD1,NA,CASSLALKGGAGTDTQYF,TGTGCCAGCAGTTTAGCGCTAAAAGGGGGCGCTGGCACAGATACGCAGTATTTT
TRBJ2-7,15,TRBV6-2/TRBV6-3,TRBD1,NA,CASSPFSGGPYEQYF,TGTGCCAGCAGCCCCTTCTCAGGGGGCCCCTACGAGCAGTACTTC
TRBJ1-2,15,TRBV7-9,NA,NA,CASSSRRGLNYGYTF,TGTGCCAGCAGCTCCCGCCGGGGCCTCAACTATGGCTACACCTTC
TRBJ1-1,16,TRBV6-2/TRBV6-3,TRBD1,NA,CASSIYPTGGNTEAFF,TGTGCCAGCAGTATATACCCGACAGGGGGAAACACTGAAGCTTTCTTT
TRBJ2-3,17,TRBV6-1,NA,NA,CASSDNRQRSSTDTQYF,TGTGCCAGCAGTGATAACCGGCAGCGTTCTAGCACAGATACGCAGTATTTT
TRBJ2-1,15,TRBV20-1,TRBD2,NA,CSAKNSGRAFNEQFF,TGCAGTGCTAAAAACAGCGGGAGGGCCTTTAATGAGCAGTTCTTC
TRBJ1-5,14,TRBV6-6,NA,NA,CASSYLSNNQPQHF,TGTGCCAGCAGTTACTTATCGAACAATCAGCCCCAGCATTTT
TRBJ2-7,14,TRBV20-1,NA,NA,CSAPGQRLSYEQYF,TGCAGTGCGCCGGGACAACGACTCTCCTACGAGCAGTACTTC
TRBJ2-1,17,TRBV10-3,TRBD2,once,CAISENSGLAGDNEQFF,TGTGCCATCAGTGAAAATTCTGGACTAGCGGGAGACAATGAGCAGTTCTTC
TRBJ2-3,15,TRBV20-1,TRBD2,once,CSARVPGGRTDTQYF,TGCAGTGCTAGAGTTCCGGGGGGACGCACAGATACGCAGTATTTT
TRBJ2-1,15,TRBV6-6,TRBD2,NA,CASRQLAGAGNEQFF,TGTGCCAGCAGACAACTAGCGGGAGCAGGGAATGAGCAGTTCTTC
TRBJ2-1,15,TRBV6-5,TRBD2,NA,CANSYSGGRGNEQFF,TGTGCCAACAGTTACTCTGGCGGGAGGGGCAATGAGCAGTTCTTC
TRBJ2-3,15,TRBV11-1,NA,NA,CASSFRSTPSGYAYF,TGTGCCAGCAGCTTCCGTAGTACCCCCTCGGGATACGCGTATTTT
TRBJ2-3,15,TRBV6-6,NA,once,CASSYTDSSTDTQYF,TGTGCCAGCAGTTATACAGATTCTAGCACAGATACGCAGTATTTT
TRBJ2-7,16,TRBV6-1,TRBD1,few,CASRSTGTGAPYEQYF,TGTGCCAGCAGGAGTACCGGGACAGGGGCCCCCTACGAGCAGTACTTC
TRBJ1-2,16,TRBV4-2,NA,NA,CASSQEPRRGNYGYTF,TGTGCCAGCAGCCAAGAGCCCCGGAGGGGAAACTATGGCTACACCTTC
TRBJ2-7,16,TRBV2,TRBD2,NA,CASSEIPPGLFHEQYF,TGTGCCAGCAGTGAAATACCACCGGGACTATTCCACGAGCAGTACTTC
TRBJ1-6,15,TRBV25-1,NA,few,CASSQLGGDNSPLHF,TGTGCCAGCAGCCAACTAGGGGGGGATAATTCACCCCTCCACTTT
TRBJ1-3,11,TRBV27,NA,NA,CASWGRNTIYF,TGTGCCAGCTGGGGGAGAAACACTATATATTTT
TRBJ2-7,15,TRBV20-1,TRBD2,NA,CSARSRLAGEDEQYF,TGCAGTGCCCGATCGAGACTAGCGGGAGAGGACGAGCAGTACTTC
TRBJ1-2,15,TRBV18,NA,NA,CASSPSAGLGGGYTF,TGTGCCAGCTCACCTTCGGCAGGGCTCGGTGGGGGCTACACCTTC
TRBJ2-1,13,TRBV7-3,NA,few,CASSNSSYNEQFF,TGTGCCAGCAGCAATAGTAGCTACAATGAGCAGTTCTTC